This T cell receptor (beta chain) was retrieved from a study of Graves' ophthalmopathy and Graves' hyperthyroidism (dated by TCRdb to 2016 to 2018). With respect to the entire study: Peripheral blood samples were taken at the time of initial diagnosis, before any treatment was given. In total, 120 to 150 blood samples were TCR-sequenced: roughly 45 ophthalmopathy, under 85 hyperthyroidism and about 17 hyperthyroidism-to-ophthalmopathy patients. The independent validation cohort included roughly 19 hyperthyroidism patients plus 17 patients who later progressed from hyperthyroidism to ophthalmopathy. The study used signatures of the TCR beta repertoire to tell Graves' ophthalmopathy apart from Graves' hyperthyroidism and to predict which patients would progress to ophthalmopathy. T-cell repertoires of thyroid tissue and blood were compared in over 5 hyperthyroidism patients. Once sampling was done, hyperthyroidism patients were given methimazole at a starting dose of 30 mg daily, while ophthalmopathy patients were given high-dose intravenous methylprednisolone. To explore V-J signatures distinguishing ophthalmopathy from hyperthyroidism, a discovery set of about a hundred patients (roughly 45 ophthalmopathy, about 57 stable hyperthyroidism) was enrolled. For training and testing, the 100 or so patients in the discovery cohort were randomly divided in a 7:3 ratio.

As to this clonotype: It has no known antigen specificity. No much larger clone is present one base from it, and per-base qualities are unavailable.

The germline V gene specifies MDHEN as CDR1 and SYDVKM as CDR2. The CDR3, cysteine through phenylalanine, is 16 amino acids long. CDR3 DNA is the only sequence kept; it has 48 bases, read in frame from the first base. At the junction V is shortened by 7 bases and J by 0 bases; bases outside the gene matches: 12. TCR beta CDR3 regions were amplified from RNA transcripts for repertoire sequencing. HTBI primers and the Qiagen OneStep RT-PCR kit were used in a first-round RT-PCR, which was followed by a second-round multiplex PCR, size selection and purification. Libraries were sequenced on an Illumina HiSeq2000 using paired-end 100 bp reads. As for the authors' bioinformatics: Reads were processed with SOAPnuke, discarding reads with adapters, uncalled bases, mean Phred below 15, or no exact constant-primer or identifier match. High-quality paired reads were merged with COPE v1.2.5. Each unique nucleotide sequence was treated as a clonotype, and MiTCR v1.1 was used to align the clonotypes to the IMGT TRB V, D and J references. Only V-J combinations with frequency above 0.0001 were analysed, covering more than 99% of repertoires. A TCR clonal expansion and chaos score per V-J combination was defined as the ratio of F50 clonal expansion to chaos observed in the TCRdist matrix. Welch's t-statistics and random forest were used to reduce features to about a dozen V-J combinations, which were fed into a naive Bayes classifier. The Morisita-Horn index was used to measure how similar the thyroid and blood repertoires were. In-frame beta chains were kept once TCRdb had trimmed the public reads at Q25 with fastp and called clones with MiXCR. Records with the same CDR3 protein are collapsed into one entry carrying the most frequent genes and DNA. For this entry, the V and J calls and clone size follow TCRdb and not the study's own pipeline. This sample comprises 350,000 to 450,000 distinct CDR3 sequences, about 21% of them detected only once. The biggest ten clones account for around 3% of the sample.

General conclusions and limits of the study: In validation, the model predicted ophthalmopathy progression with 70.59% sensitivity and less than 80% specificity; eleven to twelve predicted patients were CT-confirmed with GO in a median of approximately 6.5 months. Among expanded thyroid clonotypes with frequency above 0.001, most also showed up in blood, which suggests that blood repertoires may reflect the thyroid immune response. No statistical method was used to predetermine the sample size, and group allocation was not hidden from the investigators. Ophthalmopathy was separated from stable hyperthyroidism by the 13-signature model with more than 85% sensitivity and less than 82% specificity in cross-validation and with 80%/75% in the test set.

Stable hyperthyroidism was defined as no progression to ophthalmopathy within 18 months of follow-up. Hyperthyroidism patients were newly diagnosed, were aged 18 to 65 years, and had a disease duration under 2 months. Patients were excluded if they had other autoimmune diseases, uncontrolled infections, pregnancy or lactation. Clinical symptoms, serum thyroxine, TRAb, thyroid ultrasound and orbital computed tomography formed the basis of the diagnosis. Using Ficoll-Paque density gradient centrifugation, PBMCs were isolated from 8.5 to 10 ml of fresh peripheral blood. Total RNA was extracted using Trizol reagent, and RNA quality was checked on an Agilent 2100 Bioanalyzer.

The clonotype comes from a woman in her late teens or twenties with stable Graves' hyperthyroidism. Donor details come from another sample of the same person, matched by shared clones. The chain joins TRBV28 to TRBJ2-7, and 7 bases in between align with TRBD1. The sequencing input was peripheral blood. The encoded CDR3 is CASTSSGQDSSYEQYF. DNA sequence: TGTGCCAGCACATCATCCGGACAGGATTCCTCCTACGAGCAGTACTTC.